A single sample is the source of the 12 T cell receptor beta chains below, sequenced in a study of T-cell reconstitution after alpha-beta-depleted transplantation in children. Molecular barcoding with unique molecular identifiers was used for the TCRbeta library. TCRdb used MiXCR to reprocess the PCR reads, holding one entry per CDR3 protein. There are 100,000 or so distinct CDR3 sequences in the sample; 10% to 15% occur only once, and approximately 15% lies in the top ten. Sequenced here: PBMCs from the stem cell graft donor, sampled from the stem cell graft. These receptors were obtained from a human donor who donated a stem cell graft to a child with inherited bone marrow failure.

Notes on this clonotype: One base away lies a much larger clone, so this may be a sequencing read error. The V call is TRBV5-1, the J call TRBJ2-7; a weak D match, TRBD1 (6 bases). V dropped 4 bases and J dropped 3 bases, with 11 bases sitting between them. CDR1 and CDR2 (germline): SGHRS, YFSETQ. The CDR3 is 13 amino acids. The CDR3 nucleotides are TGCGCCAGCAGCCCGGGACACGGCTACGAGCAGTACTTC. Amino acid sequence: CASSPGHGYEQYF.

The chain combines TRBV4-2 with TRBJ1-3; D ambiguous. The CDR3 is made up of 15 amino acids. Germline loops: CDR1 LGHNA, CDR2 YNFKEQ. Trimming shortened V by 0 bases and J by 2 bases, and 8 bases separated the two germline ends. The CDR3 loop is CASSQEPGTGNTIYF. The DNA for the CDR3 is TGTGCCAGCAGCCAAGAGCCGGGCACTGGAAACACCATATATTTT.

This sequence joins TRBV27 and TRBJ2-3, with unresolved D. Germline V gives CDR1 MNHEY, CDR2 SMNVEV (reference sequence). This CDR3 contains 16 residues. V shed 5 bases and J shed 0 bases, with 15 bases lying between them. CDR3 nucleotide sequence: TGTGCCAGCAGTCCAATGGCGGCGCTTAGCACAGATACGCAGTATTTT. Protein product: CASSPMAALSTDTQYF.

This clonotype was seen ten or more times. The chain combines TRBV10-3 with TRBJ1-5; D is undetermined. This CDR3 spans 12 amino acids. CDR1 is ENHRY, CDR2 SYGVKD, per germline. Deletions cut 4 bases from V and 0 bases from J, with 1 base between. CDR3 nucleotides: TGTGCCATCAGTGTTAGCAATCAGCCCCAGCATTTT. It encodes CAISVSNQPQHF.

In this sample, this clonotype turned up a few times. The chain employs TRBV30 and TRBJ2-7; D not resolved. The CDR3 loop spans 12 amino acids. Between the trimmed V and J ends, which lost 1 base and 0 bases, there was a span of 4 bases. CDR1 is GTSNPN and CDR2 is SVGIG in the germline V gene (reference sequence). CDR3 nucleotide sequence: TGTGCCTGGAGTGCCTACTCCTACGAGCAGTACTTC. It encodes CAWSAYSYEQYF.

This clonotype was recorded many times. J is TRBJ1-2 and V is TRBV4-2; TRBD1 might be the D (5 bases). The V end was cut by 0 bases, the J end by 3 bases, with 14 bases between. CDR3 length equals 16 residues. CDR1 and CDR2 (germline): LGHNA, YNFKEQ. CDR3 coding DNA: TGTGCCAGCAGCCAAGATTCAGAGGGGACCGACTATGGCTACACCTTC. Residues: CASSQDSEGTDYGYTF.

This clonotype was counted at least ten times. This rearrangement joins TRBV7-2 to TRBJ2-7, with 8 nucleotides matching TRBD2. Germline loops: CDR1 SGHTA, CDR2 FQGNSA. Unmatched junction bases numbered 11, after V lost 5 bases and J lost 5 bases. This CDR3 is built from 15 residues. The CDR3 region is CASSPSGTRGHEQYF. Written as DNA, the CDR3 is TGTGCCAGCAGCCCGTCCGGGACTAGGGGCCACGAGCAGTACTTC.

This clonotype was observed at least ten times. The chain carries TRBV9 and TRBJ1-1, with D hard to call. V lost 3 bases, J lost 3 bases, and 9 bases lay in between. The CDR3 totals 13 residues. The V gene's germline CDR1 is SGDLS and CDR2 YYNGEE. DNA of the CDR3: TGTGCCAGCAGCGCCGAACAGTACACTGAAGCTTTCTTT. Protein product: CASSAEQYTEAFF.

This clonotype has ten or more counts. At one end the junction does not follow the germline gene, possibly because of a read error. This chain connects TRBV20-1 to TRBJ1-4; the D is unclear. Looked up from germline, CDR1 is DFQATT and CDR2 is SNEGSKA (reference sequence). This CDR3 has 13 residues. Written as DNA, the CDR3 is TGCAGTGCCAACGAAGGAGTTAATCAAAAACTGTTTTTT. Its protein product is CSANEGVNQKLFF.

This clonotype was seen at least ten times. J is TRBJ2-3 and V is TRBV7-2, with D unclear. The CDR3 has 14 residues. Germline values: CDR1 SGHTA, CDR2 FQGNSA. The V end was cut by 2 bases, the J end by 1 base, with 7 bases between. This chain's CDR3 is CASSLNLGTDTQYF. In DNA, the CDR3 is TGTGCCAGCAGCTTAAACCTAGGCACAGATACGCAGTATTTT.

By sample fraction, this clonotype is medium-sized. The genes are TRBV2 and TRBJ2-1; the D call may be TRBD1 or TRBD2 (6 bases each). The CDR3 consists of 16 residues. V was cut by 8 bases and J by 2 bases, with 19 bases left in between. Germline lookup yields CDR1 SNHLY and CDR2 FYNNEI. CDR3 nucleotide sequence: TGTGCCAGCCTGAGGGGGGAGGACAGAGCCTACAATGAGCAGTTCTTC. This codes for CASLRGEDRAYNEQFF.

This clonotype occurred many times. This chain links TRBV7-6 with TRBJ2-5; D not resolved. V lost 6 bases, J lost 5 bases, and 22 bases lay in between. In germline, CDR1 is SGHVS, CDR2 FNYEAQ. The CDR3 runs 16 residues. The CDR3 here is CASSALSRAIRETQYF. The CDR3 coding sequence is TGTGCCAGCAGTGCCCTTTCTCGGGCCATTCGGGAGACCCAGTACTTC.